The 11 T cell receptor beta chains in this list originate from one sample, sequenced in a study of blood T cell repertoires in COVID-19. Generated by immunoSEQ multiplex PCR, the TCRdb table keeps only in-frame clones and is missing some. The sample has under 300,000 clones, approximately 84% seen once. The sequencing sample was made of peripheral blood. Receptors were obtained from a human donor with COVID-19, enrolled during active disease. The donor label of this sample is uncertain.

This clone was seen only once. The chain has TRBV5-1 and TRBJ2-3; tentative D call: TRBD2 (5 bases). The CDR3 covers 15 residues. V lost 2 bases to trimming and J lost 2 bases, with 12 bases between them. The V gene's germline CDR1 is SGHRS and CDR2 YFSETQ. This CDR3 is CASSLQRRPTDTQYF. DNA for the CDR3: TGCGCCAGCAGCTTACAGCGGCGGCCCACAGATACGCAGTATTTT.

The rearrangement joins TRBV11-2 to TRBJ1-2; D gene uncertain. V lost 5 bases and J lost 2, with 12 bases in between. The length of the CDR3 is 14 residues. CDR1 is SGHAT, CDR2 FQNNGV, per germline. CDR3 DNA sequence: TGTGCCAGCAGCCCGCGAGCGCGGAACTATGGCTACACCTTC. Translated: CASSPRARNYGYTF.

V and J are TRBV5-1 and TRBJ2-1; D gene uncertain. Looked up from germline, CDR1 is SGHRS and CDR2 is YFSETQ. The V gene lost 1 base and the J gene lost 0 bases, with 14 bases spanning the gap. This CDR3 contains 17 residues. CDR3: CASSLKVAVSSYNEQFF. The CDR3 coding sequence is TGCGCCAGCAGCTTGAAGGTGGCGGTGAGCTCCTACAATGAGCAGTTCTTC.

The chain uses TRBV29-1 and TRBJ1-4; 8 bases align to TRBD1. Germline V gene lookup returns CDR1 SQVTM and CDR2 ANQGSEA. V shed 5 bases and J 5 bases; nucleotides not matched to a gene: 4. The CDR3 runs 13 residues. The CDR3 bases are TGCAGCGTTCCGGGACAGGAGAATGAAAAACTGTTTTTT. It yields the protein CSVPGQENEKLFF.

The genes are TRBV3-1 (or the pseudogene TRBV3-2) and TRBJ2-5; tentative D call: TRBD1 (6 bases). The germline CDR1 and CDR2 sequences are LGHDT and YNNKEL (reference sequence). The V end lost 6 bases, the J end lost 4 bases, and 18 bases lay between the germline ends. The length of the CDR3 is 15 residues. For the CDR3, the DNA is TGTGCCAGCAGTCTTCGCTCGGCAGGGGCAGAGACCCAGTACTTC. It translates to CASSLRSAGAETQYF.

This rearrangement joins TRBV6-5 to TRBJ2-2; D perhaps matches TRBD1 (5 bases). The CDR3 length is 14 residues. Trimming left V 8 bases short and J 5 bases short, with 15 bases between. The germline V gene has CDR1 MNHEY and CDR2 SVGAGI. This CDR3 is CASQGASRTGELFF. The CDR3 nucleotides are TGTGCCAGCCAAGGGGCTAGTCGGACCGGGGAGCTGTTTTTT.

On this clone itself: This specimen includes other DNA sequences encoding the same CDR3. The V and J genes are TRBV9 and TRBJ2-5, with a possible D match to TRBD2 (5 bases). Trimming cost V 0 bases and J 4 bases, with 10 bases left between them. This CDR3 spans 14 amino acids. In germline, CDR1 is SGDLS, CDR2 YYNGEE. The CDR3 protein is CASSVGLAGETQYF. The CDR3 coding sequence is TGTGCCAGCAGCGTAGGGCTAGCAGGAGAGACCCAGTACTTC.

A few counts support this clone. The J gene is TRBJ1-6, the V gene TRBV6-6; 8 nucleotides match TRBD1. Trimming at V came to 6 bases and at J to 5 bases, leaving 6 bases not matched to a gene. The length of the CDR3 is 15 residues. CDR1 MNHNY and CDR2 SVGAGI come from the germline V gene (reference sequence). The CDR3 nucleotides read TGTGCCAGCAGCCCCGGACAGGGAAATAATTCACCCCTCCACTTT. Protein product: CASSPGQGNNSPLHF.

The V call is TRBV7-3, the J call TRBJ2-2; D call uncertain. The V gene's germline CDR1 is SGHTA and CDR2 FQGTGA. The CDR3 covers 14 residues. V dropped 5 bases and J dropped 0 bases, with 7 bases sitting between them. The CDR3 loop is CASSLQPNTGELFF. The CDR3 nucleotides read TGTGCCAGCAGCCTACAGCCGAACACCGGGGAGCTGTTTTTT.

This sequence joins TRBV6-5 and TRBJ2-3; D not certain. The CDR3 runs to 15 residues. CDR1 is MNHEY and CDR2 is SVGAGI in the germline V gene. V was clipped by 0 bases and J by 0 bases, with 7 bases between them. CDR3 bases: TGTGCCAGCAGTTACTCGATCGAGAGCACAGATACGCAGTATTTT. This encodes CASSYSIESTDTQYF.

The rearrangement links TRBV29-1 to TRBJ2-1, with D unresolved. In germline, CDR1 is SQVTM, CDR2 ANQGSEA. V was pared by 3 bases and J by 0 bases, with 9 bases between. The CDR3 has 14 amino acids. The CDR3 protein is CSVDGISSYNEQFF. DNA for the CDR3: TGCAGCGTTGACGGTATAAGCTCCTACAATGAGCAGTTCTTC.